The rows below give T cell receptor beta chains drawn from one sample of a study of T cell responses to AZD1222 COVID-19 vaccine. The protocol was immunoSEQ multiplex PCR, while the TCRdb copy is restricted to in-frame clones and leaves out a portion. The sample contains about 160,000 clones, approximately 90% of which appear only once. The input for sequencing was peripheral blood, taken 28 days after the second AZD1222 dose. The receptors shown here come from an adult who received the AZD1222 COVID-19 vaccine. Each CDR3 is given with its conserved first and last residue. Fields, in order: J gene, D gene, clone size, V gene, CDR3 DNA, CDR3 protein. D genes are given only for firm matches. Where a row states a size, it is once, few, many or the class of an expanded clone; other rows omit it.

>TRBJ2-3|NA|once|TRBV19
TGTGCCAGTAGTCCCGATGCCCACAGTCATACTAGCACAGATACGCAGTATTTT
CASSPDAHSHTSTDTQYF
>TRBJ1-6|NA|NA|TRBV9
TGTGCCAGCAGCGTAACCGGGACTAATTCACCCCTCCACTTT
CASSVTGTNSPLHF
>TRBJ2-3|NA|once|TRBV5-6
TGTGCCAGCAGCAAGACAGAGTACACAGATACGCAGTATTTT
CASSKTEYTDTQYF
>TRBJ1-6|NA|NA|TRBV2
TGTGCCAGCAGCGAAGGACGGGCCAATTCACCCCTCCACTTT
CASSEGRANSPLHF
>TRBJ2-5|TRBD1|NA|TRBV19
TGTGCCAGTAAATCACAGGGGGGTGCGGAGACCCAGTACTTC
CASKSQGGAETQYF
>TRBJ2-3|TRBD2|NA|TRBV2
TGTGCCAGCAGCACGACTAGCGATACGCAGTATTTT
CASSTTSDTQYF
>TRBJ1-2|TRBD1|NA|TRBV7-9
TGTGCCAGCACCTTACAGGGGGCGCGAGGCTACACCTTC
CASTLQGARGYTF
>TRBJ2-2|NA|NA|TRBV28
TGTGCCAGCAGTCCTCAGGGCGTCGGGGAGCTGTTTTTT
CASSPQGVGELFF
>TRBJ1-2|TRBD1|NA|TRBV6-5
TGTGCCAGCAGTCGGAACAGGGGTTATGGCTACACCTTC
CASSRNRGYGYTF
>TRBJ2-6|NA|NA|TRBV5-5
TGTGCCAGCAGCTTCGTTCAGGGTACTCATTCTGGGGCCAACGTCCTGACTTTC
CASSFVQGTHSGANVLTF
>TRBJ1-5|TRBD1|NA|TRBV2
TGTGCCAGCAGTGCGACAGGGGTCACCAATCAGCCCCAGCATTTT
CASSATGVTNQPQHF
>TRBJ2-7|TRBD2|NA|TRBV6-5
TGTGCCAGCAAAGAAATGACCCGGGGGGACTACGAGCAGTACTTC
CASKEMTRGDYEQYF
>TRBJ1-6|NA|NA|TRBV15
TGTGCCACCAGTTTAGAGTATAATTCACCCCTCCACTTT
CATSLEYNSPLHF
>TRBJ1-2|NA|few|TRBV10-3
TGTGCCATCAGCTCGGACAGCTATGGCTACACCTTC
CAISSDSYGYTF
>TRBJ1-1|NA|NA|TRBV25-1
TGTGCCAGCAGTGAATCCAGGGTGAACACTGAAGCTTTCTTT
CASSESRVNTEAFF
>TRBJ1-1|NA|NA|TRBV2
TGTGCCAGCAGTGAGATGGACAGAGGGACTGAAGCTTTCTTT
CASSEMDRGTEAFF
>TRBJ1-3|NA|NA|TRBV5-1
TGCGCCAGTACGGGACCCTCAACTATCTCTGGATACTCTGGAAACACCATATATTTT
CASTGPSTISGYSGNTIYF
>TRBJ1-4|NA|NA|TRBV29-1
TGCAGCGTTGAAAACTTATCCGGTCAGCCTAATGAAAAACTGTTTTTT
CSVENLSGQPNEKLFF
>TRBJ2-1|NA|NA|TRBV5-4
TGTGCCAGCAGCTTTCGATCAGACAATGAGCAGTTCTTC
CASSFRSDNEQFF
>TRBJ1-6|NA|NA|TRBV2
TGTGCCAGCAGTAAGGACCTCTCACCCCTCCACTTT
CASSKDLSPLHF
>TRBJ1-6|NA|NA|TRBV4-1
TGCGCCAGCAGCCACGACGAGGGGGGTGGTTCACCCCTCCACTTT
CASSHDEGGGSPLHF
>TRBJ1-5|NA|NA|TRBV27
TGTGCCAGCAGTTTCGGACTGCAGGGTCAGCCCCAGCATTTT
CASSFGLQGQPQHF
>TRBJ2-7|NA|NA|TRBV11-2
TGTGCCAGCAGCTTATCGCTGGGCTACTACGAGCAGTACTTC
CASSLSLGYYEQYF
>TRBJ1-6|NA|NA|TRBV5-6
TGTGCCAGCAGCTTAAGGGGGACAAGTTCACCCCTCCACTTT
CASSLRGTSSPLHF
>TRBJ1-3|NA|NA|TRBV10-3
TGTGCCATCAGTGAGTCTTCCCTTACAGGGCCGGGAGGAAACACCATATATTTT
CAISESSLTGPGGNTIYF
>TRBJ2-3|TRBD2|few|TRBV10-2
TGCGCCAGCAGCGGGGGGGTTCCAGATACGCAGTATTTT
CASSGGVPDTQYF
>TRBJ1-5|NA|once|TRBV7-2
TGTGCCAGCAGCCTTAGGGGCAATCAGCCCCAGCATTTT
CASSLRGNQPQHF
>TRBJ1-3|TRBD1|NA|TRBV7-9
TGTGCCAGCAGCTTTAGACAGGGCCTGTCAAACACCATATATTTT
CASSFRQGLSNTIYF
>TRBJ1-4|NA|NA|TRBV12-5
TGTGCTAGTGCCAGGATCCGAGAACTGTTTTTT
CASARIRELFF
>TRBJ1-1|NA|NA|TRBV29-1
TGCAGCGTTGACTGGGGGGTTGATGAAGCTTTCTTT
CSVDWGVDEAFF